The text below deals with one T cell receptor (beta chain). The antigen remains undetermined. While unrecorded immune exposures were likely, the donors were nominally healthy when sampled. This sample is part of a study of cytomegalovirus exposure and HLA in healthy donors. Study-wide points: Later, an analysis showed that TCR beta chains associated with HLA were more clonally expanded than others that were equally common.

Researchers ran the PCR with 60 Vbeta and 13 Jbeta primers. Sequenced by immunoSEQ multiplex PCR; TCRdb stores in-frame clones only, minus some. The sample lists about 120,000 clones; around 80% were seen once. Trimming at V came to 2 bases and at J to 2 bases, leaving 2 bases not matched to a gene. The CDR3 covers 15 residues. The germline CDR1 and CDR2 sequences are SEHNR and FQNEAQ (reference sequence). The chain couples TRBV7-9 to TRBJ1-4, with 7 nucleotides matching TRBD1. The sequencing input was PBMCs. The sequence was collected from a man aged 25 to 40 in good health and CMV-seropositive. This CDR3 reads CASSLPTGTNEKLFF. CDR3 nucleotides: TGTGCCAGCAGCTTACCGACAGGGACTAATGAAAAACTGTTTTTT.